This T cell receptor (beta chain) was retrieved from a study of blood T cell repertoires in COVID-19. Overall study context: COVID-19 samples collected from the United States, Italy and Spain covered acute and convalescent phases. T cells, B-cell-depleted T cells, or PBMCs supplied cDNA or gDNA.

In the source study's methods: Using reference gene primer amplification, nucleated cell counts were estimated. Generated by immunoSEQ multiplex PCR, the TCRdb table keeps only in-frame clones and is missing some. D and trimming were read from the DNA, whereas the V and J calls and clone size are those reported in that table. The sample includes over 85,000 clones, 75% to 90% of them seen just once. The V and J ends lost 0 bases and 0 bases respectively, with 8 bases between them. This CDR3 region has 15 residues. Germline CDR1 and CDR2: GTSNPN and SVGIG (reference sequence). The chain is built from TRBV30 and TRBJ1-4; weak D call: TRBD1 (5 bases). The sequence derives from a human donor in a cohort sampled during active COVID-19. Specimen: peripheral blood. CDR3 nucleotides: TGTGCCTGGAGTGTCACAGGCGCAACTAATGAAAAACTGTTTTTT. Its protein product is CAWSVTGATNEKLFF.